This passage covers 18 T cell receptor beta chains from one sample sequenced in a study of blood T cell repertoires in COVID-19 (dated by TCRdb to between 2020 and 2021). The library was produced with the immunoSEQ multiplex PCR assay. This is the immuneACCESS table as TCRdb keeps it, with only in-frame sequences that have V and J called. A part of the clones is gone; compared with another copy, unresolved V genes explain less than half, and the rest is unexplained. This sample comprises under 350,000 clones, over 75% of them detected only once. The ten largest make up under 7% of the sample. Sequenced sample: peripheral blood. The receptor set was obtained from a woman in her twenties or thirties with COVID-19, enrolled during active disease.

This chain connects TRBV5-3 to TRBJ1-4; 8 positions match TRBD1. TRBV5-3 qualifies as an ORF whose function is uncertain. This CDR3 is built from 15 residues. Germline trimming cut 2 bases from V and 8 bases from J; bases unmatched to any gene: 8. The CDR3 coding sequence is TGTGCCAGAAGCTTTCCCGGGACAGGTAGAGAAAAACTGTTTTTT. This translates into CARSFPGTGREKLFF.

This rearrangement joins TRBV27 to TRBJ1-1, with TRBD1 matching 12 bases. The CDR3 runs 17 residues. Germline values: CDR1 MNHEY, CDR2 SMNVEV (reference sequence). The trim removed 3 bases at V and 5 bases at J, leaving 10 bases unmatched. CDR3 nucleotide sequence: TGTGCCAGCAGTTTTGACGGGACAGGGGGCCGAGAGACTGAAGCTTTCTTT. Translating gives CASSFDGTGGRETEAFF.

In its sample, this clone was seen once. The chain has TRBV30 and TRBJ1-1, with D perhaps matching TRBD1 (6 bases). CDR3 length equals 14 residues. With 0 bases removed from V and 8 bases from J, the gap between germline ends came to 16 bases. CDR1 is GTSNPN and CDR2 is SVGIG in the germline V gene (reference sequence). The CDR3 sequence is CAWSVPPRRGEAFF. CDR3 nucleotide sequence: TGTGCCTGGAGTGTACCTCCGAGAAGGGGGGAAGCTTTCTTT.

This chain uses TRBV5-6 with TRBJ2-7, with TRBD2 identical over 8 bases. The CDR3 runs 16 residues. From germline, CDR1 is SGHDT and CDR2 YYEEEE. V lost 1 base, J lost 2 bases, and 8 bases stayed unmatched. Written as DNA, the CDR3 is TGTGCCAGCAGCTTGACCGGACTAGCCGACGCCTACGAGCAGTACTTC. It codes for CASSLTGLADAYEQYF.

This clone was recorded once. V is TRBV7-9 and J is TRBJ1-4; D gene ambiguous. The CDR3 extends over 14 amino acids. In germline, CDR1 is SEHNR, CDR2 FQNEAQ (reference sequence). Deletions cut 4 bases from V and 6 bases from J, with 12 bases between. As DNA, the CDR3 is TGTGCCAGCAGCTCGACCCGGGAGGATGAAAAACTGTTTTTT. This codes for CASSSTREDEKLFF.

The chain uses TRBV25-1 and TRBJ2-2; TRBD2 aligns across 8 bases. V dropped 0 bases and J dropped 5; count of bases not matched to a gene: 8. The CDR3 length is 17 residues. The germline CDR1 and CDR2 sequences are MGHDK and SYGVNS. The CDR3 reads CASSEYSSGMETGELFF. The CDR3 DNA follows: TGTGCCAGCAGTGAATATAGTAGCGGGATGGAGACCGGGGAGCTGTTTTTT.

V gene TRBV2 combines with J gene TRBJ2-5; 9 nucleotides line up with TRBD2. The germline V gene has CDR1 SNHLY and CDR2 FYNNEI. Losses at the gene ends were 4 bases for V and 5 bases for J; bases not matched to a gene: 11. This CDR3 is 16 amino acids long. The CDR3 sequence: CASSAEREVGSETQYF. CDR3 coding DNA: TGTGCCAGCAGTGCTGAGCGGGAGGTTGGTTCGGAGACCCAGTACTTC.

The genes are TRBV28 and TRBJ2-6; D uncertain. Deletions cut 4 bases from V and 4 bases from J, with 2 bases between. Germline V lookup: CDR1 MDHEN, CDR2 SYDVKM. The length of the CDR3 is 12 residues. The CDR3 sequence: CASSSGANVLTF. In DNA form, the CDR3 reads TGTGCCAGCAGTTCAGGGGCCAACGTCCTGACTTTC.

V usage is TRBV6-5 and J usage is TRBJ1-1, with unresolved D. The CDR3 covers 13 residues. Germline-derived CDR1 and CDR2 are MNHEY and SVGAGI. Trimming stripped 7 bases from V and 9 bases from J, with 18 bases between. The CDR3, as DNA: TGTGCCAGCACCTATACCGGGGAAAGGAAAGCTTTCTTT. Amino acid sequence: CASTYTGERKAFF.

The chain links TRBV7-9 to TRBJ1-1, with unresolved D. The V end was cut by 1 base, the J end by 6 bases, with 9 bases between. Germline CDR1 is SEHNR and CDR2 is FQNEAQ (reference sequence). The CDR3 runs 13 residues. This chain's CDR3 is CASSLVAGAEAFF. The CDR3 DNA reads TGTGCCAGCAGCTTAGTGGCGGGTGCTGAAGCTTTCTTT. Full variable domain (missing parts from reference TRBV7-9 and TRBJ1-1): DTGVSQNPRHKITKRGQNVTFRCDPISEHNRLYWYRQTLGQGPEFLTYFQNEAQLEKSRLLSDRFSAERPKGSFSTLEIQRTEQGDSAMYLCASSLVAGAEAFFGQGTRLTVV.

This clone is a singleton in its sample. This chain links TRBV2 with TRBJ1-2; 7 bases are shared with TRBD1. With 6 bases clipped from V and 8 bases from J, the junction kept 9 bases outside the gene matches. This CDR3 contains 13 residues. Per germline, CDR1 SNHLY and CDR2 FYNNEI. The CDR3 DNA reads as TGTGCCAGCAGGGATGACAGGGTAGGCGGCTACACCTTC. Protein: CASRDDRVGGYTF.

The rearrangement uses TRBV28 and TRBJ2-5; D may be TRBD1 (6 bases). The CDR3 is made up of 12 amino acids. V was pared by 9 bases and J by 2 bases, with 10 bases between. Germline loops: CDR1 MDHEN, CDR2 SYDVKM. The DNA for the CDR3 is TGTGCCAGTCAGGGGATACAAGAGACCCAGTACTTC. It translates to CASQGIQETQYF.

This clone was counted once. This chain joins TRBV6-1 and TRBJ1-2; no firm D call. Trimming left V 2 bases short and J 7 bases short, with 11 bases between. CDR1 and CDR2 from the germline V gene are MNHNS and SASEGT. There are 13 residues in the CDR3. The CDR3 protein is CASSEPGESGYTF. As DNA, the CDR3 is TGTGCCAGCAGTGAACCCGGAGAGAGTGGCTACACCTTC.

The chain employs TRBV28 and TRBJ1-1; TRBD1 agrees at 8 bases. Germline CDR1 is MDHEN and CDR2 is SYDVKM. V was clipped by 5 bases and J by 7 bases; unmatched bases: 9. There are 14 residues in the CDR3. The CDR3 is CASSLTPGGGEAFF. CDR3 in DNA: TGTGCCAGCAGTCTCACCCCAGGGGGCGGTGAAGCTTTCTTT.

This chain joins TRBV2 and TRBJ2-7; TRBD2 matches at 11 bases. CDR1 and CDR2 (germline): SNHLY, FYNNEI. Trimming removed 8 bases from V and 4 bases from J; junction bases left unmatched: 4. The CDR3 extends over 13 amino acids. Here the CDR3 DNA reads TGTGCCAGCTCCGGGACTAGCGGTTACGAGCAGTACTTC. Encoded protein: CASSGTSGYEQYF. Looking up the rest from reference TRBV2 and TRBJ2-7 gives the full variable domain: EPEVTQTPSHQVTQMGQEVILRCVPISNHLYFYWYRQILGQKVEFLVSFYNNEISEKSEIFDDQFSVERPDGSNFTLKIRSTKLEDSAMYFCASSGTSGYEQYFGPGTRLTVT.

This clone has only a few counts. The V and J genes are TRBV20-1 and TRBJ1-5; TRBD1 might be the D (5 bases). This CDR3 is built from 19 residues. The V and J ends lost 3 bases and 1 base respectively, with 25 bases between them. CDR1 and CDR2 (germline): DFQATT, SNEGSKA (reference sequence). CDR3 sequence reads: CSASSHPRGQGRSNQPQHF. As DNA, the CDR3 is TGCAGTGCTAGTAGTCACCCTAGAGGCCAGGGAAGGAGCAATCAGCCCCAGCATTTT.

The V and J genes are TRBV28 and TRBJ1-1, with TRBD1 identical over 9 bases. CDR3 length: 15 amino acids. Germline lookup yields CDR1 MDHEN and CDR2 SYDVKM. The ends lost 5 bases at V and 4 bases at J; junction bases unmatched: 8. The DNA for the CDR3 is TGTGCCAGCAGTGTCGACAGGGGGATGGCCACTGAAGCTTTCTTT. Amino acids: CASSVDRGMATEAFF.

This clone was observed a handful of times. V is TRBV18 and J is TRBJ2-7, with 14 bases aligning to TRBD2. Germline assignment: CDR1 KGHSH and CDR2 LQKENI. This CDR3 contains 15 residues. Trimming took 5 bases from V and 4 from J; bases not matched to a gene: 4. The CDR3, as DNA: TGTGCCAGCTCATTAGGGACTAGCGGGAGTTACGAGCAGTACTTC. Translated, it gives CASSLGTSGSYEQYF.